Shown below are 11 T cell receptor beta chains from a single sample sequenced in a study of blood T cell repertoires in COVID-19. This table comes from immunoSEQ multiplex PCR, and its TCRdb copy is limited to in-frame clones, with some not included. The data hold roughly 260,000 clones, with 82% observed a single time. What was sequenced was peripheral blood. These receptors were taken from a woman in her late teens or twenties with acute or convalescent COVID-19.

This clone appeared once. The chain employs TRBV3-1 (or the pseudogene TRBV3-2) and TRBJ1-2; no definite D call. The CDR3 loop spans 15 amino acids. CDR1 is LGHDT and CDR2 is YNNKEL in the germline V gene (reference sequence). Trimming took off 3 bases at V and 3 bases at J, with 14 bases between the two ends. CDR3 residues: CASSQDLPGDYGYTF. The CDR3 DNA follows: TGTGCCAGCAGCCAGGACCTTCCCGGGGACTATGGCTACACCTTC.

The rearrangement uses TRBV18 and TRBJ1-2; maybe TRBD1 (6 bases). In germline, CDR1 is KGHSH, CDR2 LQKENI. CDR3 length: 13 residues. Between the trimmed V and J ends, which lost 4 bases and 4 bases, there was a span of 10 bases. The CDR3 protein is CASSRDTGYGYTF. CDR3 DNA: TGTGCCAGCTCACGGGACACCGGCTATGGCTACACCTTC.

The J gene is TRBJ2-1, the V gene TRBV28, with unresolved D. This CDR3 has 12 amino acids. Trimming removed 2 bases from V and 5 bases from J, with 4 bases in between. The germline V gene has CDR1 MDHEN and CDR2 SYDVKM. CDR3 in amino acids: CASSLGHNEQFF. As DNA, the CDR3 is TGTGCCAGCAGTTTAGGCCACAATGAGCAGTTCTTC.

This chain uses TRBV6-5 with TRBJ2-7; possible D gene TRBD1, 6 bases. Germline V gene lookup returns CDR1 MNHEY and CDR2 SVGAGI. This CDR3 is built from 15 residues. V lost 4 bases, J lost 2 bases, and 15 bases lay in between. The CDR3 DNA is TGTGCCAGCAGTTGGGGCAGGGGCAACCCCTACGAGCAGTACTTC. It specifies CASSWGRGNPYEQYF.

This clone appeared a few times. J is TRBJ1-1 and V is TRBV11-1; tentatively, D is TRBD1 (5 bases). The CDR3 spans 14 residues. The V and J ends lost 3 bases and 8 bases respectively, with 16 bases between them. Germline lookup yields CDR1 SGHAT and CDR2 FQDESV (reference sequence). This CDR3 is CASSLRTKVPEAFF. CDR3 coding DNA: TGTGCCAGCAGCTTGCGGACAAAGGTTCCCGAAGCTTTCTTT.

In its sample, this clone was seen once. The rearrangement links TRBV19 to TRBJ2-1, with 10 nucleotides matching TRBD2. The junction had 11 bases not matched to a gene; V was cut back by 3 bases and J by 3 bases. The CDR3 contains 18 residues. Germline lookup yields CDR1 LNHDA and CDR2 SQIVND (reference sequence). The CDR3, as DNA: TGTGCCAGTAGTATTCCATCTAGCGGGAGCCGATACTACAATGAGCAGTTCTTC. This gives the protein CASSIPSSGSRYYNEQFF.

The J gene is TRBJ2-5, the V gene TRBV11-2, with a possible D match to TRBD2 (6 bases). V lost 5 bases, J lost 4 bases, and 14 bases lay in between. The CDR3 sequence is 14 residues long. Germline CDR1 is SGHAT and CDR2 is FQNNGV. The CDR3 here is CASSVRDLGETQYF. For the CDR3, the DNA is TGTGCCAGCAGCGTGCGGGATCTCGGAGAGACCCAGTACTTC.

A word on this clone: Other DNA variants within this sample encode the same CDR3. V and J are TRBV13 and TRBJ2-3, with 8 bases lining up with TRBD2. The germline CDR1 and CDR2 sequences are PRHDT and FYEKMQ (reference sequence). There are 15 residues in the CDR3. J lost 4 bases, V lost 0 bases, and 3 bases had no gene match. The CDR3 nucleotides are TGTGCCAGCAGCTTAGGGTTAGCGGGGTCAGATACGCAGTATTTT. Encoded protein: CASSLGLAGSDTQYF.

The chain employs TRBV11-2 and TRBJ2-3; 8 bases match TRBD2. Germline assignment: CDR1 SGHAT and CDR2 FQNNGV. This CDR3 contains 17 residues. The V and J ends lost 1 base and 6 bases, in that order; junction bases with no gene match: 12. CDR3 DNA sequence: TGTGCCAGCAGCTTAGGGGTATTAGCGGGACGGGTGGATACGCAGTATTTT. Translation: CASSLGVLAGRVDTQYF.

This clone appeared a single time. The chain is built from TRBV19 and TRBJ1-1; no clear D gene. CDR1 is LNHDA, CDR2 SQIVND, per germline (reference sequence). V dropped 6 bases and J dropped 1 base, with 18 bases sitting between them. The CDR3 totals 16 residues. The CDR3 DNA sequence: TGTGCCAGTAGAAAAAGATCCGAGGAGAGGAACACTGAAGCTTTCTTT. Amino acids: CASRKRSEERNTEAFF.

The chain has TRBV5-6 and TRBJ2-1, with 8 bases identical to TRBD2. CDR3 length equals 15 residues. Looked up from germline, CDR1 is SGHDT and CDR2 is YYEEEE. V lost 2 bases and J lost 4; bases outside the gene matches: 5. This CDR3 reads CASSFVLAAYNEQFF. The CDR3 coding sequence is TGTGCCAGCAGCTTTGTACTAGCGGCATACAATGAGCAGTTCTTC.